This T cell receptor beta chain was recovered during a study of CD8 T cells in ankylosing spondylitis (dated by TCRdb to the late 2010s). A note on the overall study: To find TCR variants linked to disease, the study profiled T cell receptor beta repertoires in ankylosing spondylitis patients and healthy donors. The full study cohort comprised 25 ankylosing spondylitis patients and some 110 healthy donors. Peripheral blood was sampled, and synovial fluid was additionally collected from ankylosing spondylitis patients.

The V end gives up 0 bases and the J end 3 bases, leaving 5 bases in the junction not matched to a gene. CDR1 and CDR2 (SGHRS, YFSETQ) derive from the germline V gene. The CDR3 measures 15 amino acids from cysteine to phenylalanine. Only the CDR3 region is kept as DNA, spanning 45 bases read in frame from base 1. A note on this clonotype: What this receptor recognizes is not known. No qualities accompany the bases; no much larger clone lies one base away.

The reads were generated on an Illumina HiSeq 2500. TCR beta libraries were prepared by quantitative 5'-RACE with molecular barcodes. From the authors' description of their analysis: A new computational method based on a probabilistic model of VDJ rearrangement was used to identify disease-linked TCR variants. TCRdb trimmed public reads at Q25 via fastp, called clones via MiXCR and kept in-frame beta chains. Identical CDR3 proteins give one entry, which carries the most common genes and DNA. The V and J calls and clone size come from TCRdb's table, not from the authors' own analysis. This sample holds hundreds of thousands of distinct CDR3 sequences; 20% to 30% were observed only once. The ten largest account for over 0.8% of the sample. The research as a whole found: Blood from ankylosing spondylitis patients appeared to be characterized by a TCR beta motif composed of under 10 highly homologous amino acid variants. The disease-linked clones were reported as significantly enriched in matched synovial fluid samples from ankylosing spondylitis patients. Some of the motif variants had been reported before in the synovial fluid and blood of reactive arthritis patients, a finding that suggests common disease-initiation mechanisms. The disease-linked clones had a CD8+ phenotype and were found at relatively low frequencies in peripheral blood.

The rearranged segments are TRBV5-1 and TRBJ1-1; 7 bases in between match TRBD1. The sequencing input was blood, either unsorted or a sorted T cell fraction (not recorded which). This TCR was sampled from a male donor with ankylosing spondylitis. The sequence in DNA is TGCGCCAGCAGCTTGGTAGGGGGCAGGGACACTGAAGCTTTCTTT. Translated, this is CASSLVGGRDTEAFF.